Below are 25 T cell receptor beta chains sequenced from a single sample in a study of shared clonotypes between healthy human individuals. TCRdb keeps only in-frame clones here, not all; method: immunoSEQ multiplex PCR. The sample has about 600,000 clones; around 97% are singletons. Material: naive CD4+ T cells sorted from blood. Subset specified: CD45RA+ positively selected. Receptors originate from a woman in her twenties or thirties in good health.

The chain uses TRBV18 and TRBJ2-7; D remains ambiguous. Trimming stripped 6 bases from V and 3 bases from J, with 12 bases between. The CDR3 is 13 amino acids. Per the germline V gene, CDR1 is KGHSH and CDR2 is LQKENI. DNA of the CDR3: TGTGCCAGCTCGAAAGAATCGGACTACGAGCAGTACTTC. It encodes CASSKESDYEQYF. Filled out from reference TRBV18 and TRBJ2-7, the complete variable domain reads NAGVMQNPRHLVRRRGQEARLRCSPMKGHSHVYWYRQLPEEGLKFMVYLQKENIIDESGMPKERFSAEFPKEGPSILRIQQVVRGDSAAYFCASSKESDYEQYFGPGTRLTVT.

The chain has TRBV30 and TRBJ2-1; D ambiguous. The CDR3 is 12 residues long. Trimming pared 0 bases from V and 5 bases from J, leaving 5 bases between. CDR1 is GTSNPN and CDR2 is SVGIG in the germline V gene (reference sequence). CDR3 amino acids: CAWSVRDNEQFF. For the CDR3, the DNA is TGTGCCTGGAGTGTACGGGACAATGAGCAGTTCTTC.

This sequence joins TRBV6-5 and TRBJ2-7, with 8 positions matching TRBD1. The CDR3 spans 14 residues. From germline, CDR1 is MNHEY and CDR2 SVGAGI. Germline trimming cut 4 bases from V and 7 bases from J; bases unmatched to any gene: 9. The CDR3 loop is CASSFLGQGREQYF. The CDR3 DNA is TGTGCCAGCAGTTTCTTAGGACAGGGCCGAGAGCAGTACTTC.

This chain joins TRBV5-1 and TRBJ2-5; TRBD2 aligns across 11 bases. This CDR3 has 16 residues. Germline lookup yields CDR1 SGHRS and CDR2 YFSETQ. V dropped 4 bases and J dropped 2; count of bases not matched to a gene: 7. This CDR3 is CASSMGTSGEQETQYF. The DNA of the CDR3 is TGCGCCAGCAGCATGGGGACTAGCGGAGAACAAGAGACCCAGTACTTC.

The rearrangement uses TRBV18 and TRBJ2-3; D ambiguous. CDR3 length equals 15 residues. Trimming took off 4 bases at V and 3 bases at J, with 14 bases between the two ends. CDR1 is KGHSH, CDR2 LQKENI, per germline. The CDR3 protein is CASSLDVAWTDTQYF. Here the CDR3 DNA reads TGTGCCAGCTCACTGGACGTAGCTTGGACAGATACGCAGTATTTT.

The V call is TRBV28, the J call TRBJ2-7; maybe TRBD2 (7 bases). CDR3 length equals 15 residues. Trimming took off 3 bases at V and 3 bases at J, with 15 bases between the two ends. Per germline, CDR1 MDHEN and CDR2 SYDVKM. CDR3 residues: CASSLRGGQNYEQYF. The DNA for the CDR3 is TGTGCCAGCAGTTTGAGGGGGGGGCAAAACTACGAGCAGTACTTC.

The chain uses TRBV15 and TRBJ2-1; weak D call: TRBD1 (6 bases). V dropped 3 bases and J dropped 0 bases, with 15 bases sitting between them. This CDR3 spans 17 amino acids. Germline CDR1 is LNHNV and CDR2 is YYDKDF (reference sequence). Here the CDR3 reads CATSRARGISSYNEQFF. The CDR3 region has the DNA TGTGCCACCAGCAGGGCCAGGGGAATTAGCTCCTACAATGAGCAGTTCTTC.

This sequence joins TRBV28 and TRBJ2-1, with TRBD1 as a possible D gene (5 bases). The V gene's germline CDR1 is MDHEN and CDR2 SYDVKM. The CDR3 is 14 amino acids. V was pared by 6 bases and J by 6 bases, with 15 bases between. The DNA of the CDR3 is TGTGCCAGCAGGCCAGGGCCGAATGTCAATGAGCAGTTCTTC. Translated, it gives CASRPGPNVNEQFF.

The rearrangement uses TRBV9 and TRBJ1-1, with D perhaps TRBD1 (5 bases). Looked up from germline, CDR1 is SGDLS and CDR2 is YYNGEE. This CDR3 has 18 amino acids. Trimming removed 3 bases at V and 0 bases at J, with 21 bases between. CDR3 residues: CASSAQTANGLVNTEAFF. The CDR3 DNA reads as TGTGCCAGCAGCGCACAGACAGCGAACGGTTTGGTGAACACTGAAGCTTTCTTT.

The chain uses TRBV7-3 and TRBJ2-5, with TRBD2 matching 7 bases. CDR1 is SGHTA and CDR2 is FQGTGA in the germline V gene. V lost 5 bases, J lost 3 bases, and 3 bases stayed unmatched. The CDR3 is made up of 13 amino acids. The CDR3 reads CASSRGLEETQYF. In DNA, the CDR3 is TGTGCCAGCAGCCGCGGACTAGAAGAGACCCAGTACTTC. The variable domain in full, with the rest retrieved from reference TRBV7-3 and TRBJ2-5, is GAGVSQTPSNKVTEKGKYVELRCDPISGHTALYWYRQSLGQGPEFLIYFQGTGAADDSGLPNDRFFAVRPEGSVSTLKIQRTERGDSAVYLCASSRGLEETQYFGPGTRLLVL.

This clone was detected only once. As DNA, the CDR3 is TGTGCCAGCAGCCCCCGGGTTAGCGGGAGTGGCAATGAGCAGTTCTTC. It codes for CASSPRVSGSGNEQFF. The gene calls are TRBV9 and TRBJ2-1; 9 nucleotides match TRBD2. V shed 4 bases and J 6 bases; nucleotides not matched to a gene: 11. The germline V gene has CDR1 SGDLS and CDR2 YYNGEE. This CDR3 spans 16 amino acids. Using reference TRBV9 and TRBJ2-1 for the parts outside the CDR3, the full variable domain is DSGVTQTPKHLITATGQRVTLRCSPRSGDLSVYWYQQSLDQGLQFLIQYYNGEERAKGNILERFSAQQFPDLHSELNLSSLELGDSALYFCASSPRVSGSGNEQFFGPGTRLTVL.

The chain has TRBV5-1 and TRBJ2-5; TRBD1 matches at 9 bases. The CDR3 is 14 residues long. CDR1 is SGHRS, CDR2 YFSETQ, per germline. With 2 bases clipped from V and 3 bases from J, the junction kept 2 bases outside the gene matches. The CDR3 loop reads CASSFWTGEETQYF. In DNA form, the CDR3 reads TGCGCCAGCAGCTTTTGGACAGGGGAAGAGACCCAGTACTTC.

Regarding this clone: Other DNA sequences from this sample encode an identical CDR3 as well. J is TRBJ2-3 and V is TRBV27; a possible D gene is TRBD2 (6 bases). Germline V CDR1 and CDR2: MNHEY, SMNVEV (reference sequence). V was pared by 3 bases and J by 1 base, with 8 bases between. The CDR3 covers 14 residues. CDR3 sequence: CASSFGGGTDTQYF. Written as DNA, the CDR3 is TGTGCCAGCAGTTTTGGAGGGGGCACAGATACGCAGTATTTT.

The rearrangement uses TRBV19 and TRBJ2-1; 12 bases agree with TRBD2. Unmatched junction bases numbered 12, after V lost 6 bases and J lost 0 bases. The CDR3 covers 19 residues. From germline, CDR1 is LNHDA and CDR2 SQIVND (reference sequence). The CDR3 reads CASSRGLAGLASSYNEQFF. In DNA, the CDR3 is TGTGCCAGTAGCCGCGGACTAGCGGGATTGGCGAGCTCCTACAATGAGCAGTTCTTC.

This sequence joins TRBV28 and TRBJ2-2, with 8 bases lining up with TRBD2. Germline V gene lookup returns CDR1 MDHEN and CDR2 SYDVKM. The ends lost 5 bases at V and 1 base at J; junction bases unmatched: 3. The CDR3 has 15 amino acids. The CDR3 reads CASSLTSGNTGELFF. The CDR3 region has the DNA TGTGCCAGCAGTCTTACTAGCGGGAACACCGGGGAGCTGTTTTTT.

The genes are TRBV27 and TRBJ2-7; D may correspond to TRBD1 or TRBD2 (5 bases each). V shed 6 bases and J shed 7 bases, with 22 bases lying between them. The CDR3 contains 15 residues. Germline CDR1 and CDR2: MNHEY and SMNVEV (reference sequence). CDR3 sequence (DNA): TGTGCCAGCAGACCTCGTCCGGGACCAGAGTGGGAGCAGTACTTC. It codes for CASRPRPGPEWEQYF.

The rearrangement uses TRBV13 and TRBJ2-2; possibly TRBD1 for D (5 bases). This CDR3 comprises 15 residues. The V gene's germline CDR1 is PRHDT and CDR2 FYEKMQ (reference sequence). V was shortened by 3 bases and J by 1 base, with 9 bases between the two germline ends. CDR3 sequence: CASSFQTENTGELFF. In DNA form, the CDR3 reads TGTGCCAGCAGCTTCCAGACAGAGAACACCGGGGAGCTGTTTTTT.

The CDR3 region has the DNA TGTGCCGGAGCGAGGAGCCACTCGGCGGATACGCAGTATTTT. Amino acids: CAGARSHSADTQYF. The chain is built from TRBV6-1 and TRBJ2-3; the D is unclear. The CDR3 extends over 14 amino acids. V lost 11 bases and J 6 bases, leaving 21 bases between the germline ends. Per the germline V gene, CDR1 is MNHNS and CDR2 is SASEGT.

The V and J genes are TRBV7-9 and TRBJ1-1; D gene ambiguous. Germline V gene lookup returns CDR1 SEHNR and CDR2 FQNEAQ (reference sequence). This CDR3 comprises 16 residues. The ends were cut back, 5 bases at V and 1 base at J, with 17 bases in the middle. The CDR3 bases are TGTGCCAGCAGCATACGAGTAGAGGCTCCGAACACTGAAGCTTTCTTT. Amino acids: CASSIRVEAPNTEAFF.

This chain connects TRBV19 to TRBJ1-1; 9 bases agree with TRBD1. V gave up 9 bases and J gave up 5 bases; unmatched junction bases: 10. This CDR3 contains 14 residues. The germline V gene has CDR1 LNHDA and CDR2 SQIVND (reference sequence). CDR3 sequence (DNA): TGTGCCAGCTGGGACAGGGCGGAGGGGACTGAAGCTTTCTTT. This codes for CASWDRAEGTEAFF. The whole variable domain, remainder taken from reference TRBV19 and TRBJ1-1, is DGGITQSPKYLFRKEGQNVTLSCEQNLNHDAMYWYRQDPGQGLRLIYYSQIVNDFQKGDIAEGYSVSREKKESFPLTVTSAQKNPTAFYLCASWDRAEGTEAFFGQGTRLTVV.

The chain has TRBV5-8 and TRBJ2-7; tentatively, D is TRBD1 or TRBD2 (5 bases each). Trimming took 6 bases from V and 3 from J, leaving 19 bases between them. The CDR3 is 15 residues long. CDR1 and CDR2 (germline): SGHTS, YDEGEE. The CDR3 nucleotides read TGTGCCAGCAACTTCTACTTTGGGACCTTCTACGAGCAGTACTTC. This translates into CASNFYFGTFYEQYF.

The V gene is TRBV5-5, the J gene TRBJ1-1; TRBD1 might be the D (6 bases). The V end lost 4 bases, the J end lost 10 bases, and 14 bases lay between the germline ends. Germline CDR1 is SGHKS and CDR2 is YYEKEE (reference sequence). The CDR3 is made up of 12 amino acids. CDR3 residues: CASSTSGARAFF. CDR3 in DNA: TGTGCCAGCAGCACCTCAGGGGCTCGAGCTTTCTTT.

This clone occurred once. The chain combines TRBV14 with TRBJ2-1; no reliable D call. The CDR3 sequence is 17 residues long. Trimming took off 4 bases at V and 0 bases at J, with 16 bases between the two ends. The germline V gene has CDR1 SGHDN and CDR2 FVKESK. CDR3 DNA: TGTGCCAGCAGCCCCCGACTTGGAAGAAGCTCCTACAATGAGCAGTTCTTC. It is translated as CASSPRLGRSSYNEQFF.

This chain connects TRBV18 to TRBJ2-5; no definite D call. V was clipped by 3 bases and J by 4 bases, with 9 bases between them. This CDR3 contains 13 residues. Germline assignment: CDR1 KGHSH and CDR2 LQKENI. Here the CDR3 DNA reads TGTGCCAGCTCACCGGTTTTGCGAGAGACCCAGTACTTC. Translated, it gives CASSPVLRETQYF.

The gene calls are TRBV27 and TRBJ2-5, with TRBD1 identical over 7 bases. This CDR3 has 14 amino acids. Germline CDR1 reads MNHEY; CDR2 reads SMNVEV (reference sequence). Losses at the gene ends were 4 bases for V and 0 bases for J; bases not matched to a gene: 2. The CDR3 sequence: CASSWDSYQETQYF. Here the CDR3 DNA reads TGTGCCAGCAGTTGGGACAGCTACCAAGAGACCCAGTACTTC.